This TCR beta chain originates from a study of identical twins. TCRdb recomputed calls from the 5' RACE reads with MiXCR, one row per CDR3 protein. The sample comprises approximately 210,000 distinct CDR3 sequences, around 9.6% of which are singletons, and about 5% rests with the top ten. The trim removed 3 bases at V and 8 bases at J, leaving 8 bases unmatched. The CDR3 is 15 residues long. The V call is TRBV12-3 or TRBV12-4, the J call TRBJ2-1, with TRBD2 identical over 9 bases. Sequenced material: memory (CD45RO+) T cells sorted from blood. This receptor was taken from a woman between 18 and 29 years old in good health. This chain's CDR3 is CASSFLAGGRDEQFF. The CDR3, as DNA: TGTGCCAGCAGTTTCTTGGCGGGGGGGCGCGATGAGCAGTTCTTC.